The 22 T cell receptor beta chains below all came from one sample that was sequenced in a study of early T cells in non-severe SARS-CoV-2 infection. Using its own MiXCR run on the 5' RACE reads, TCRdb lists one record per CDR3 protein. Here the sample spans tens of thousands of distinct CDR3 sequences, roughly 10% being singletons. Sequencing was carried out using whole blood. The receptor source for this set is an adult who was a healthcare worker with PCR-confirmed SARS-CoV-2 infection or an uninfected control (not recorded which).

This clonotype came up many times. The V call is TRBV7-6, the J call TRBJ2-3, with D tentatively TRBD2 (6 bases). Germline lookup yields CDR1 SGHVS and CDR2 FNYEAQ. Trimming pared 5 bases from V and 0 bases from J, leaving 12 bases between. The CDR3 has 15 residues. CDR3 residues: CASSPLADSTDTQYF. CDR3 bases: TGTGCCAGCAGCCCACTAGCCGACAGCACAGATACGCAGTATTTT.

This clonotype was observed many times. The chain couples TRBV19 to TRBJ2-7; D might be TRBD1 or TRBD2, each matching 6 bases. CDR1 and CDR2 from the germline V gene are LNHDA and SQIVND (reference sequence). The CDR3 runs to 13 residues. Trimming stripped 6 bases from V and 2 bases from J, with 11 bases between. The CDR3 sequence: CASREGGTYEQYF. In DNA form, the CDR3 reads TGTGCCAGTAGGGAGGGGGGCACCTACGAGCAGTACTTC. The entire variable domain, with the rest obtained from reference TRBV19 and TRBJ2-7, is as follows: DGGITQSPKYLFRKEGQNVTLSCEQNLNHDAMYWYRQDPGQGLRLIYYSQIVNDFQKGDIAEGYSVSREKKESFPLTVTSAQKNPTAFYLCASREGGTYEQYFGPGTRLTVT.

As to this clonotype: A clone one base away is much larger, so this may be a read error. The rearrangement uses TRBV20-1 and TRBJ2-6; D not certain. This CDR3 contains 18 residues. The germline V gene has CDR1 DFQATT and CDR2 SNEGSKA (reference sequence). Here the CDR3 DNA reads TGCAGTGCTAGACAGACCCCAGGCCAAAAGACTGGGACCAACGTCCTGACTTTC. It is translated as CSARQTPGQKTGTNVLTF.

This clonotype was seen a handful of times. The V call is TRBV7-2, the J call TRBJ1-2, with D possibly being TRBD1 (6 bases). Germline CDR1 is SGHTA and CDR2 is FQGNSA. Trimming shortened V by 1 base and J by 8 bases, and 14 bases separated the two germline ends. CDR3 length equals 14 residues. The CDR3 protein is CASSLVSGADGYTF. The DNA of the CDR3 is TGTGCCAGCAGCTTAGTGTCAGGGGCGGACGGCTACACCTTC.

As regards this clonotype: This clone may be a read error of a much larger clone one base away. The genes are TRBV5-1 and TRBJ2-7; 10 nucleotides agree with TRBD1. The J segment lost 6 bases and the V segment lost 7 bases, leaving 13 bases of the junction unmatched. Germline CDR1 reads SGHRS; CDR2 reads YFSETQ. The CDR3 consists of 15 residues. The CDR3 sequence is CASGSPGTGVFEQYF. In DNA, the CDR3 is TGCGCCAGCGGCTCCCCCGGGACAGGGGTCTTCGAGCAGTACTTC.

This clonotype was counted ten times or more. V usage is TRBV18 and J usage is TRBJ2-2; D gene unclear. The V gene lost 3 bases and the J gene lost 8 bases, with 10 bases spanning the gap. CDR3 length: 13 residues. Germline-derived CDR1 and CDR2 are KGHSH and LQKENI. Here the CDR3 reads CASSPSPRGELFF. The DNA for the CDR3 is TGTGCCAGCTCACCGTCCCCCAGGGGGGAGCTGTTTTTT.

The chain uses TRBV5-4 and TRBJ2-6; D possibly corresponds to TRBD1 (6 bases). V shed 4 bases and J shed 2 bases, with 13 bases lying between them. Looked up from germline, CDR1 is SGHNT and CDR2 is YYREEE (reference sequence). This CDR3 has 16 amino acids. CDR3 protein: CASSPTGSTGANVLTF. The CDR3, as DNA: TGTGCCAGCAGCCCTACAGGGAGCACTGGGGCCAACGTCCTGACTTTC. The full variable domain, in which reference TRBV5-4 and TRBJ2-6 provide the parts outside the CDR3, is ETGVTQSPTHLIKTRGQQVTLRCSSQSGHNTVSWYQQALGQGPQFIFQYYREEENGRGNFPPRFSGLQFPNYSSELNVNALELDDSALYLCASSPTGSTGANVLTFGAGSRLTVL.

Notes on this clonotype: Sequence at one end of the junction differs from germline and may be a read error. The chain joins TRBV20-1 to TRBJ1-5, with D maybe TRBD1 (6 bases). Per the germline V gene, CDR1 is DFQATT and CDR2 is SNEGSKA (reference sequence). This CDR3 region has 13 residues. DNA for the CDR3: TGCAGTGCCTCAGGGGATAGCAATCACCCCCAGCATTTT. Protein sequence: CSASGDSNHPQHF.

A few counts support this clonotype. The chain couples TRBV7-3 to TRBJ2-2; D is possibly TRBD1 (6 bases). This CDR3 is built from 17 residues. The V end lost 6 bases, the J end lost 0 bases, and 17 bases lay between the germline ends. Per the germline V gene, CDR1 is SGHTA and CDR2 is FQGTGA. The CDR3 is CASSRRTDNANTGELFF. The CDR3 DNA sequence: TGTGCCAGCAGTCGACGGACAGACAACGCGAACACCGGGGAGCTGTTTTTT.

This clonotype was recorded at least ten times. The chain links TRBV20-1 to TRBJ2-7; 8 bases line up with TRBD2. This CDR3 is 16 amino acids long. CDR1 and CDR2 (germline): DFQATT, SNEGSKA (reference sequence). Trimming removed 5 bases from V and 2 bases from J; junction bases left unmatched: 14. CDR3 loop: CSASGLDHSTTYEQYF. For the CDR3, the DNA is TGCAGTGCTTCGGGACTAGATCACTCTACTACCTACGAGCAGTACTTC.

This clonotype was observed at least ten times. This chain uses TRBV11-2 with TRBJ1-1, with D unresolved. V was pared by 7 bases and J by 3 bases, with 24 bases between. CDR1 SGHAT and CDR2 FQNNGV come from the germline V gene. CDR3 length equals 17 residues. The DNA for the CDR3 is TGTGCCAGCACCTTTGATAGGTCCGGTTTTCGTTACACTGAAGCTTTCTTT. Its translation: CASTFDRSGFRYTEAFF. The full variable domain, in which reference TRBV11-2 and TRBJ1-1 provide the parts outside the CDR3, is EAGVAQSPRYKIIEKRQSVAFWCNPISGHATLYWYQQILGQGPKLLIQFQNNGVVDDSQLPKDRFSAERLKGVDSTLKIQPAKLEDSAVYLCASTFDRSGFRYTEAFFGQGTRLTVV.

This clonotype was seen ten or more times. The chain recombines TRBV12-3 or TRBV12-4 with TRBJ2-2, with 8 bases matching TRBD2. The CDR3 is 15 amino acids. V gave up 3 bases and J gave up 5 bases; unmatched junction bases: 5. The CDR3 coding sequence is TGTGCCAGCAGTTTGGCCCGGGGGGGGACCGGGGAGCTGTTTTTT. It codes for CASSLARGGTGELFF.

This clonotype has at least ten counts. The chain combines TRBV18 with TRBJ1-3; D is ambiguous. V lost 1 base to trimming and J lost 2 bases, with 9 bases between them. This CDR3 has 15 residues. Germline V gene lookup returns CDR1 KGHSH and CDR2 LQKENI. CDR3 nucleotide sequence: TGTGCCAGCTCACCACTTGAAATAGCTGGAAACACCATATATTTT. It is translated as CASSPLEIAGNTIYF.

Only a few counts were recorded for this clonotype. The V and J genes are TRBV29-1 and TRBJ1-2, with D hard to call. The CDR3 consists of 12 residues. CDR1 and CDR2 (germline): SQVTM, ANQGSEA. The V and J ends lost 7 bases and 4 bases respectively, with 13 bases between them. The CDR3 DNA follows: TGCAGCGCCTCCATACCGGGCTATGGCTACACCTTC. Translation gives CSASIPGYGYTF.

This clonotype occurred many times. The chain uses TRBV27 and TRBJ2-3, with 8 positions matching TRBD2. Germline CDR1 MNHEY, CDR2 SMNVEV (reference sequence). The CDR3 runs 14 residues. V lost 8 bases and J lost 3; bases outside the gene matches: 7. The CDR3 sequence is CASATGGPTDTQYF. The DNA for the CDR3 is TGTGCCAGCGCAACGGGAGGGCCTACAGATACGCAGTATTTT.

This clonotype was recorded many times. J is TRBJ1-6 and V is TRBV11-2; possibly TRBD1 for D (5 bases). The germline CDR1 and CDR2 sequences are SGHAT and FQNNGV. Trimming pared 6 bases from V and 8 bases from J, leaving 14 bases between. This CDR3 has 14 residues. The CDR3 region has the DNA TGTGCCAGCAGGCCCGACAGAGGCCATTCACCCCTCCACTTT. Its translation is CASRPDRGHSPLHF.

This clonotype was seen repeatedly, ten times or more. The rearrangement uses TRBV5-1 and TRBJ2-1; D is perhaps TRBD2 (5 bases). Trimming stripped 0 bases from V and 8 bases from J, with 15 bases between. This CDR3 spans 15 amino acids. The germline CDR1 and CDR2 sequences are SGHRS and YFSETQ. This CDR3 reads CASSLELSSFYEQFF. In DNA, the CDR3 is TGCGCCAGCAGCTTGGAGTTATCTAGCTTCTATGAGCAGTTCTTC.

This clonotype was seen many times. The V call is TRBV10-2, the J call TRBJ1-5; weak D call: TRBD1 (5 bases). The V end was cut by 0 bases, the J end by 9 bases, with 15 bases between. The CDR3 has 15 residues. Germline V CDR1 and CDR2: WSHSY, SAAADI. The CDR3 reads CASSESIGAVAPQHF. CDR3 nucleotide sequence: TGCGCCAGCAGTGAGTCGATTGGGGCAGTGGCGCCCCAGCATTTT.

This clonotype was picked up a small number of times. This rearrangement joins TRBV6-2 or TRBV6-3 to TRBJ2-1, with 8 bases lining up with TRBD2. J lost 6 bases, V lost 6 bases, and 10 bases had no gene match. The CDR3 contains 15 residues. Germline V lookup: CDR1 MNHEY, CDR2 SVGEGT. The CDR3 DNA follows: TGTGCCAGCAGCGAAACGGGAGGGCCCTCCAATGAGCAGTTCTTC. It specifies CASSETGGPSNEQFF.

There are many counts of this clonotype. The chain joins TRBV20-1 to TRBJ2-5, with 7 bases that match TRBD2. The CDR3 is made up of 20 amino acids. Germline-derived CDR1 and CDR2 are DFQATT and SNEGSKA (reference sequence). V was clipped by 0 bases and J by 4 bases; unmatched bases: 23. For the CDR3, the DNA is TGCAGTGCTAGAGATATGCAGCCGGGGGAGGGCAGAGGTGTGCGAGAGACCCAGTACTTC. This codes for CSARDMQPGEGRGVRETQYF.

Only a few counts were recorded for this clonotype. The chain recombines TRBV11-1 with TRBJ2-1; D unresolved. Trimming took 1 base from V and 4 from J, leaving 2 bases between them. The germline gives CDR1 SGHAT, CDR2 FQDESV (reference sequence). The CDR3 has 12 amino acids. CDR3 sequence: CASSLEYNEQFF. The CDR3 nucleotides read TGTGCCAGCAGCTTAGAATACAATGAGCAGTTCTTC.

As for this clonotype: Sequence at one end of the junction differs from germline and may be a read error. The genes are TRBV7-9 and TRBJ1-1; TRBD1 might be the D (5 bases). Germline CDR1 SEHNR, CDR2 FQNEAQ (reference sequence). The CDR3 is made up of 17 amino acids. The CDR3 loop is CASSLGDIRDGSTEAFF. The CDR3 DNA reads as TGTGCCAGCAGCTTAGGGGATATCAGGGACGGGAGTACTGAAGCCTTCTTT.